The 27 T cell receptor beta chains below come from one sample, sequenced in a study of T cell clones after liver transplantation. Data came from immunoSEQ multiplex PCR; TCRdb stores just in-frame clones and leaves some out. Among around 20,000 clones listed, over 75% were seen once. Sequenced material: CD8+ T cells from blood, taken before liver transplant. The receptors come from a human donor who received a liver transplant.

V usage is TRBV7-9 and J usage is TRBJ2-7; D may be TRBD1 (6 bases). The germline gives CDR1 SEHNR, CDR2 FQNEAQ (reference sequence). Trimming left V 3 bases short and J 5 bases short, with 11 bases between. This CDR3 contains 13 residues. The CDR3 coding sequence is TGTGCCAGCAGCTTCCTCAGGGACAACGAGCAGTACTTC. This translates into CASSFLRDNEQYF.

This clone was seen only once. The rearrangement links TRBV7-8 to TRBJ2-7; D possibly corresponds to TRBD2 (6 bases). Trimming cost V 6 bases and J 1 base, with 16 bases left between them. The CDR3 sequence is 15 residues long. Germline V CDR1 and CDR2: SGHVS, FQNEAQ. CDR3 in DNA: TGTGCCAGCAGTCCACTGCGGGGATTATCCTACGAGCAGTACTTC. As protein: CASSPLRGLSYEQYF.

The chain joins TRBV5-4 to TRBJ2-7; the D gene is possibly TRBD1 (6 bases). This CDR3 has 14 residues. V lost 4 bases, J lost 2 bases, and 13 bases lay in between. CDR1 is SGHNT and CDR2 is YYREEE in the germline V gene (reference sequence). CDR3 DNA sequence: TGTGCCAGCAGCCCAGGGACACGACCCTACGAGCAGTACTTC. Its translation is CASSPGTRPYEQYF.

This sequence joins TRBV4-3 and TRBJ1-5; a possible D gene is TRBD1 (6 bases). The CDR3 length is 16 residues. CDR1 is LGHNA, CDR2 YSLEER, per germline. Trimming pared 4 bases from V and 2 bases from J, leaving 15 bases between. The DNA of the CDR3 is TGCGCCAGCAGCCCTAACTACAGGGAAGGCAATCAGCCCCAGCATTTT. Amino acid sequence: CASSPNYREGNQPQHF.

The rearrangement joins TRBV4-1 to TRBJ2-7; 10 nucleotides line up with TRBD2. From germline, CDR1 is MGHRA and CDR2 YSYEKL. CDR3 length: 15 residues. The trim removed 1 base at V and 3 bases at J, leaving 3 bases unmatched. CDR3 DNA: TGCGCCAGCAGCCAAGCTAGCGGGAGAAGCTACGAGCAGTACTTC. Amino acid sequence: CASSQASGRSYEQYF.

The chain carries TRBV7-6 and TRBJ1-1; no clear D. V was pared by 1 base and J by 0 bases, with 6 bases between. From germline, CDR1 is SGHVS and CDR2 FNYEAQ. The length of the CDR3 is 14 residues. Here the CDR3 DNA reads TGTGCCAGCAGCTTAGGGCAGTTGAACACTGAAGCTTTCTTT. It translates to CASSLGQLNTEAFF.

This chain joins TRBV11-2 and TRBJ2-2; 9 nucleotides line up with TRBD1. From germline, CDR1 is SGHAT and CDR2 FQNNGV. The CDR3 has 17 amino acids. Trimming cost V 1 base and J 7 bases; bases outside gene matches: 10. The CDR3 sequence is CASSLGGGTGIVGELFF. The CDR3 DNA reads TGTGCCAGCAGCTTAGGAGGTGGGACAGGGATCGTCGGGGAGCTGTTTTTT.

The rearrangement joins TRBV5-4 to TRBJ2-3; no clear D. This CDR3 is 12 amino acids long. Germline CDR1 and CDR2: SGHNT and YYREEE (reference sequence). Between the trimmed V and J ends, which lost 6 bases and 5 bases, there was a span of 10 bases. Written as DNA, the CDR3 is TGTGCCAGCAACCTTGACCAAGATACGCAGTATTTT. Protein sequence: CASNLDQDTQYF.

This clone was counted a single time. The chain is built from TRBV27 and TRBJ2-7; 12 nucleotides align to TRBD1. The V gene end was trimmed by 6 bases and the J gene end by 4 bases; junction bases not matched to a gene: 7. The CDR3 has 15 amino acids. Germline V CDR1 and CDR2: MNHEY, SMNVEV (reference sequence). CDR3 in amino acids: CASSWDRGQVYEQYF. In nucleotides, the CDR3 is TGTGCCAGCAGCTGGGACAGGGGGCAGGTATACGAGCAGTACTTC.

CDR3 residues: CASSPSPGIEQYF. CDR3 bases: TGTGCCAGCAGCCCCTCCCCAGGGATAGAGCAGTACTTC. This chain uses TRBV13 with TRBJ2-7, with D possibly TRBD1 on 5 matching bases. This CDR3 has 13 amino acids. Germline lookup yields CDR1 PRHDT and CDR2 FYEKMQ (reference sequence). The V end lost 5 bases, the J end lost 7 bases, and 15 bases lay between the germline ends.

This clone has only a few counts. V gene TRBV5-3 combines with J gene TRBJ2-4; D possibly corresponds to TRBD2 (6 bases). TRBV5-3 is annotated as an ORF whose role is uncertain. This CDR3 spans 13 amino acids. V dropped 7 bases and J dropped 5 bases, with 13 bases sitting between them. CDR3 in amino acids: CARPAGQENIQYF. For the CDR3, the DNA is TGTGCCAGACCCGCGGGGCAGGAAAACATTCAGTACTTC.

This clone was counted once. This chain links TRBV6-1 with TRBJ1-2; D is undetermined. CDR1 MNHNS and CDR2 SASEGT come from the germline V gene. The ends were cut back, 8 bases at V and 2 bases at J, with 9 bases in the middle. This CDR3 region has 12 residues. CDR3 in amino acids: CASLGENYGYTF. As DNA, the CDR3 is TGTGCCAGCCTCGGAGAAAACTATGGCTACACCTTC.

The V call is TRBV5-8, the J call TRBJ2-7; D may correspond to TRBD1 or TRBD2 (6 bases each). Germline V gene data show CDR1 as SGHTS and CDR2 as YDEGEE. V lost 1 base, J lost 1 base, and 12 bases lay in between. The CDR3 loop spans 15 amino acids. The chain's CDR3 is CASSLRGPMSYEQYF. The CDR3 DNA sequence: TGTGCCAGCAGCTTGCGGGGGCCTATGTCCTACGAGCAGTACTTC.

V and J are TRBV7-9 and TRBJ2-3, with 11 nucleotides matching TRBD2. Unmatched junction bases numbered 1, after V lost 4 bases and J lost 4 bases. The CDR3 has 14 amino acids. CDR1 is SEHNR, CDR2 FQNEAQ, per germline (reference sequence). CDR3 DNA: TGTGCCAGCAGCTCACTAGCGGGAGCAGATACGCAGTATTTT. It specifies CASSSLAGADTQYF.

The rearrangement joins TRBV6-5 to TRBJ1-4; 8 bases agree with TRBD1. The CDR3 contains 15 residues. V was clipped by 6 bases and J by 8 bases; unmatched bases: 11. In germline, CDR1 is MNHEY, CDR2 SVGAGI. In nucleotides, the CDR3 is TGTGCCAGCAGAACTAAGACAGGGGTGGCGGAAAAACTGTTTTTT. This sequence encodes CASRTKTGVAEKLFF.

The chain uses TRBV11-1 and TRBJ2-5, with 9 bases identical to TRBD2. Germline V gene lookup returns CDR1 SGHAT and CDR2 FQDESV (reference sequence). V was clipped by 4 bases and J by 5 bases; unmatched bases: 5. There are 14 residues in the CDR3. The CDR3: CASSSLAGEETQYF. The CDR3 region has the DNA TGTGCCAGCAGCTCGTTAGCGGGAGAGGAGACCCAGTACTTC.

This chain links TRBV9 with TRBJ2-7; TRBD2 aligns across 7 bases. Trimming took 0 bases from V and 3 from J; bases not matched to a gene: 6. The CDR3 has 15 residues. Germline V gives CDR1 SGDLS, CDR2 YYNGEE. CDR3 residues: CASSVGRTSYYEQYF. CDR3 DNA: TGTGCCAGCAGCGTAGGGAGGACTAGTTACTACGAGCAGTACTTC.

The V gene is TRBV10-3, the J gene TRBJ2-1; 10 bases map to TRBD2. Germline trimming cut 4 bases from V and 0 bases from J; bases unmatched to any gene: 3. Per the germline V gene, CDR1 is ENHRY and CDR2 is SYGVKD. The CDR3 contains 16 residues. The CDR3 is CAISALAGASYNEQFF. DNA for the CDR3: TGTGCCATCAGTGCGCTAGCGGGGGCCTCCTACAATGAGCAGTTCTTC.

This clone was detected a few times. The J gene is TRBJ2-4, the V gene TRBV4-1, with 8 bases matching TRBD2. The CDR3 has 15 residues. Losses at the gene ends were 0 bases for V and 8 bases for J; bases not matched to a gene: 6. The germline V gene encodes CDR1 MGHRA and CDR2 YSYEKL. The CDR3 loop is CASSQDRTGGDIQYF. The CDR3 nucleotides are TGCGCCAGCAGCCAAGATAGGACGGGAGGGGACATTCAGTACTTC.

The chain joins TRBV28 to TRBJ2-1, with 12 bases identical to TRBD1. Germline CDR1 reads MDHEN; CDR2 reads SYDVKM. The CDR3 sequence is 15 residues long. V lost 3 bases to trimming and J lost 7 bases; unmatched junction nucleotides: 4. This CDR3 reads CASSLGTGGANEQFF. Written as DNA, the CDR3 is TGTGCCAGCAGTTTGGGGACAGGGGGCGCGAATGAGCAGTTCTTC.

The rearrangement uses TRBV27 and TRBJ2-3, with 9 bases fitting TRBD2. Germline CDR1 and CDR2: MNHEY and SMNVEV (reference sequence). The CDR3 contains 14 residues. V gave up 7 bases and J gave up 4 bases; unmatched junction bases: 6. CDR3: CASISGSRADTQYF. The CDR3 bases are TGTGCCAGCATTAGCGGGAGCAGGGCAGATACGCAGTATTTT.

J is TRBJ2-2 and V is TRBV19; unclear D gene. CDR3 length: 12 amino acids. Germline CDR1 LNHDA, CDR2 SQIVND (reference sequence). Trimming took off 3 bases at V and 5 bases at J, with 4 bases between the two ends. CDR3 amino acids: CASSILTGELFF. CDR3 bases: TGTGCCAGTAGTATTCTGACCGGGGAGCTGTTTTTT.

The CDR3 spells CASSLNLGPASTF. The CDR3 DNA follows: TGTGCCAGCAGCTTAAACTTAGGCCCAGCGAGCACCTTC. The V call is TRBV7-9, the J call TRBJ1-2; D gene uncertain. Deletions cut 2 bases from V and 13 bases from J, with 17 bases between. The CDR3 contains 13 residues. Germline CDR1 is SEHNR and CDR2 is FQNEAQ (reference sequence).

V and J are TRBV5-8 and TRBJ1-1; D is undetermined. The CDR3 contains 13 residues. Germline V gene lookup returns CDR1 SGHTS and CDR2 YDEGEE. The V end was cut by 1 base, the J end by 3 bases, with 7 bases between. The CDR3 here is CASSLLQYTEAFF. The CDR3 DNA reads TGTGCCAGCAGCTTGCTCCAGTACACTGAAGCTTTCTTT.

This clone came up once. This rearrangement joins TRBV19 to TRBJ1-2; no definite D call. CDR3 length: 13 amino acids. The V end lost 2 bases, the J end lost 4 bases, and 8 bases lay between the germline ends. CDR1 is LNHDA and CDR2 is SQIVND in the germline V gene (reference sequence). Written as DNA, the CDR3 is TGTGCCAGTAGTATATCAACACCCTATGGCTACACCTTC. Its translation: CASSISTPYGYTF.

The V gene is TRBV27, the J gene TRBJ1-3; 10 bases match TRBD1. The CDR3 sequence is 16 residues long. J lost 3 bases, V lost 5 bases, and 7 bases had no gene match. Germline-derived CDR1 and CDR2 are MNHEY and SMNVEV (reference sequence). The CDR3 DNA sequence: TGTGCCAGCAGTCCCAAAGACAGGGGGCTTGGAAACACCATATATTTT. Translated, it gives CASSPKDRGLGNTIYF.

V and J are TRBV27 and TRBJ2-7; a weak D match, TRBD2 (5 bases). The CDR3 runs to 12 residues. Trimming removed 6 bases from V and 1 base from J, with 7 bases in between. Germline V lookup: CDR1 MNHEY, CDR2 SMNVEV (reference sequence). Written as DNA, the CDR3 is TGTGCCAGCAGGGACTTTTCCTACGAGCAGTACTTC. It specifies CASRDFSYEQYF.